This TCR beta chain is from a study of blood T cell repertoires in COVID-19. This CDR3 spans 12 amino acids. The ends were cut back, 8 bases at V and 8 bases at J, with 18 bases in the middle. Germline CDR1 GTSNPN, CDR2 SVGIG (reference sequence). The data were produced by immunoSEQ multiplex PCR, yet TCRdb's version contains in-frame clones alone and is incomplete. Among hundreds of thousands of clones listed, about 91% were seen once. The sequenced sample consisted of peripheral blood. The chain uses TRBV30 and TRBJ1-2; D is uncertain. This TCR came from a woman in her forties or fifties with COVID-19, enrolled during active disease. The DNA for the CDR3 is TGTGCCCACAGACGGCCGATTTCCGGCTACACCTTC. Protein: CAHRRPISGYTF.